This is a list of T cell receptor beta chains from one sample in a study of blood T cell repertoires in COVID-19. Sequenced by immunoSEQ multiplex PCR; TCRdb stores in-frame clones only, minus some. In the table there are tens of thousands of clones, about 92% of which are singletons. Specimen: peripheral blood. These receptors were collected from a man between 45 and 60 years old with acute or convalescent COVID-19. Each CDR3 is given with its conserved first and last residue. The D gene is left open where the match is weak. Only part of the rows carry a size: once, few, many, or a class if the clone is expanded.

>TRBV4-2|TRBJ1-5|.|.
CASSPSRDTARPQHF
TGTGCCAGCAGCCCATCCCGGGACACCGCCAGGCCCCAGCATTTT
>TRBV6-6|TRBJ1-2|.|.
CASSPDSYLANYGYTF
TGTGCCAGCAGCCCCGACTCCTACTTGGCTAACTATGGCTACACCTTC
>TRBV4-3|TRBJ1-5|.|.
CASSQDLMGGLSNQPQHF
TGCGCCAGCAGCCAAGATCTCATGGGGGGTCTTAGCAATCAGCCCCAGCATTTT
>TRBV3-1/TRBV3-2|TRBJ2-3|.|TRBD2
CASSQVGRGGPSTDTQYF
TGTGCCAGCAGCCAAGTAGGACGGGGGGGACCGAGCACAGATACGCAGTATTTT
>TRBV5-1|TRBJ1-1|once|.
CASSLSGRAETEAFF
TGCGCCAGCAGCTTGTCTGGCAGGGCGGAAACTGAAGCTTTCTTT
>TRBV7-8|TRBJ1-5|once|.
CASSVRSGQPQHF
TGTGCCAGCAGCGTAAGAAGCGGCCAGCCCCAGCATTTT
>TRBV2|TRBJ1-1|.|.
CASSEARDTEAFF
TGTGCCAGCAGTGAAGCGCGGGACACTGAAGCTTTCTTT
>TRBV29-1|TRBJ2-1|once|TRBD2
CSAAGLAGAVSSYNEQFF
TGCAGCGCGGCGGGACTAGCGGGGGCTGTGAGCTCCTACAATGAGCAGTTCTTC
>TRBV24-1|TRBJ1-4|once|.
CATSDIGGGATNEKLFF
TGTGCCACCAGTGATATAGGGGGAGGGGCAACTAATGAAAAACTGTTTTTT
>TRBV6-6|TRBJ2-1|.|TRBD2
CASSSTSGASYNEQFF
TGTGCCAGCAGCTCGACTAGCGGGGCCTCCTACAATGAGCAGTTCTTC
>TRBV7-8|TRBJ1-1|.|TRBD1
CASSLTPGQGVEAFF
TGTGCCAGCAGCTTAACTCCGGGACAGGGGGTTGAAGCTTTCTTT
>TRBV21-1|TRBJ2-1|.|.
CASSKASGTATIFPYNEQFF
TGTGCCAGCAGCAAAGCTTCCGGGACAGCCACAATCTTCCCCTACAATGAGCAGTTCTTC
>TRBV6-5|TRBJ1-2|.|TRBD1
CASRSSGQGAYGYTF
TGTGCCAGCAGGAGTTCGGGACAGGGGGCCTATGGCTACACCTTC
>TRBV10-3|TRBJ1-2|.|TRBD1
CAISESEQGATWVYGYTF
TGTGCCATCAGTGAGTCGGAACAGGGGGCTACTTGGGTCTATGGCTACACCTTC
>TRBV3-1/TRBV3-2|TRBJ2-3|few|TRBD2
CASSQDPGGDTDTQYF
TGTGCCAGCAGCCAAGATCCGGGAGGGGACACAGATACGCAGTATTTT
>TRBV29-1|TRBJ1-1|.|.
CSVEGRTGAEAFF
TGCAGCGTGGAGGGACGGACGGGGGCTGAAGCTTTCTTT
>TRBV4-3|TRBJ2-1|.|.
CASSKERGASYNEQFF
TGCGCCAGCAGCAAAGAACGGGGGGCGTCCTACAATGAGCAGTTCTTC
>TRBV5-1|TRBJ2-2|.|.
CASRGRGSTGELFF
TGCGCCAGCAGAGGCAGGGGATCCACCGGGGAGCTGTTTTTT
>TRBV11-2|TRBJ2-3|once|.
CASSPSGGTTDTQYF
TGTGCCAGCAGCCCATCGGGCGGGACTACAGATACGCAGTATTTT
>TRBV6-5|TRBJ2-1|.|.
CASSYSSKGDEQFF
TGTGCCAGCAGTTACTCGAGTAAGGGGGATGAGCAGTTCTTC
>TRBV2|TRBJ2-6|few|.
CASRGVIQLSGANVLTF
TGTGCCAGCAGAGGGGTTATACAACTCTCTGGGGCCAACGTCCTGACTTTC
>TRBV27|TRBJ2-5|once|.
CASSLWGRGETQYF
TGTGCCAGCAGTTTATGGGGTCGGGGGGAGACCCAGTACTTC
>TRBV5-4|TRBJ2-7|.|.
CASSSKESYEQYF
TGTGCCAGCAGCTCTAAGGAGTCCTACGAGCAGTACTTC
>TRBV7-8|TRBJ1-2|few|.
CASSYLQGPNYGYTF
TGTGCCAGCAGCTACCTACAGGGACCTAACTATGGCTACACCTTC
>TRBV7-9|TRBJ2-1|.|TRBD1
CASSWSTGALSSYNEQFF
TGTGCCAGCAGCTGGTCGACAGGGGCCCTCAGCTCCTACAATGAGCAGTTCTTC
>TRBV27|TRBJ2-1|.|TRBD1
CASSSPGDRVTNEQFF
TGTGCCAGCAGTTCCCCGGGGGACAGGGTAACGAATGAGCAGTTCTTC
>TRBV19|TRBJ2-1|.|.
CASSIRQDRNEQFF
TGTGCCAGTAGTATAAGGCAGGATCGCAATGAGCAGTTCTTC
>TRBV7-2|TRBJ2-1|.|TRBD2
CASSPGRVVYNEQFF
TGTGCCAGCAGCCCAGGGAGGGTAGTGTACAATGAGCAGTTCTTC
>TRBV5-5|TRBJ1-2|.|.
CASSLFIMLNYGYTF
TGTGCCAGCAGCTTGTTCATAATGCTAAACTATGGCTACACCTTC
>TRBV6-5|TRBJ1-1|.|.
CASSGTFGPNTEAFF
TGTGCCAGCAGCGGGACATTTGGGCCGAACACTGAAGCTTTCTTT
>TRBV2|TRBJ1-5|.|.
CASSEGGVGGQPQHF
TGTGCCAGCAGTGAAGGTGGTGTCGGGGGGCAGCCCCAGCATTTT
>TRBV11-2|TRBJ2-2|.|.
CASSLDRSTGELFF
TGTGCCAGCAGCTTAGATAGATCGACCGGGGAGCTGTTTTTT